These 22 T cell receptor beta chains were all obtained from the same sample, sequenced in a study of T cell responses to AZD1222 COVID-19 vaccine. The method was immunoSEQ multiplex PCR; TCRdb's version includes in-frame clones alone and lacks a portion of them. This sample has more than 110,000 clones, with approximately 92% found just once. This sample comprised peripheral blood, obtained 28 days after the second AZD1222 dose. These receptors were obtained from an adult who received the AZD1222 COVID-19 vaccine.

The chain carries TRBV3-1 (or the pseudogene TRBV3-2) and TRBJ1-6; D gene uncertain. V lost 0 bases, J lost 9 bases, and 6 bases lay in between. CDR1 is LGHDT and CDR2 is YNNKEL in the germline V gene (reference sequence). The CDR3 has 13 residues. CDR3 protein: CASSQDRSSPLHF. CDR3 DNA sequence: TGTGCCAGCAGCCAAGATCGGAGTTCACCCCTCCACTTT.

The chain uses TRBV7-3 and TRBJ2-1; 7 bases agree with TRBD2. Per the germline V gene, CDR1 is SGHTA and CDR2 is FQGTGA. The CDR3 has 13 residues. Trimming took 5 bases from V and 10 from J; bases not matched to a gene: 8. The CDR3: CASSPTTSVEQFF. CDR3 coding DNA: TGTGCCAGCAGCCCCACAACTAGCGTAGAGCAGTTCTTC.

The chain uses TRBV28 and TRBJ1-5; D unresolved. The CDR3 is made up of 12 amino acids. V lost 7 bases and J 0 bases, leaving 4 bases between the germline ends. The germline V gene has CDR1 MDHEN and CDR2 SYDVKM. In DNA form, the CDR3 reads TGTGCCAGCACGTTTAGCAATCAGCCCCAGCATTTT. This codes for CASTFSNQPQHF.

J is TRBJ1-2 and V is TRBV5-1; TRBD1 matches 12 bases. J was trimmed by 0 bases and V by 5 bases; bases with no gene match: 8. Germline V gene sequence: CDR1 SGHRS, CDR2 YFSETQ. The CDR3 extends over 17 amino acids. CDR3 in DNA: TGCGCCAGCAGTGATGGGGACAGGGGGCTTTCTAACTATGGCTACACCTTC. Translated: CASSDGDRGLSNYGYTF.

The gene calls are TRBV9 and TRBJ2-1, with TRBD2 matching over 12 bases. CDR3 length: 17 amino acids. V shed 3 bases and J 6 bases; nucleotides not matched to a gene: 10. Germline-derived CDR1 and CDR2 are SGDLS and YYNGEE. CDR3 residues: CASSARPTSGRSNEQFF. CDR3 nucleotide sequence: TGTGCCAGCAGCGCCCGCCCGACTAGCGGGAGATCCAATGAGCAGTTCTTC.

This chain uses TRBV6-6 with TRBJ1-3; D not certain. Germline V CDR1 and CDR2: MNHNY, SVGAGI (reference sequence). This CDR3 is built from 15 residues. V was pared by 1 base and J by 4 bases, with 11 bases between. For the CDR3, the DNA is TGTGCCAGCAGTTACTATCAGGACCGAGGAAACACCATATATTTT. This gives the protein CASSYYQDRGNTIYF.

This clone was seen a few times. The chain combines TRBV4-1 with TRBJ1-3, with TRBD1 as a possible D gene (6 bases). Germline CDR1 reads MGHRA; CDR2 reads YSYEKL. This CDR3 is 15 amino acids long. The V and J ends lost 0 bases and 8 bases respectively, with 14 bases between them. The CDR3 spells CASSQDRKGEYTIYF. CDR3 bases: TGCGCCAGCAGCCAAGACCGTAAGGGGGAGTACACCATATATTTT.

In DNA form, the CDR3 reads TGTGCCAGCTCCCCCGGGACAGGGATCAACACCATATATTTT. As protein: CASSPGTGINTIYF. The rearrangement links TRBV27 to TRBJ1-3; 9 bases align to TRBD1. CDR1 is MNHEY and CDR2 is SMNVEV in the germline V gene (reference sequence). V trimming: 8 bases; J trimming: 7 bases; junction bases outside the gene matches: 9. CDR3 size: 14 residues.

The CDR3 nucleotides are TGTGCCAGCAGCGTTACGGGGCGGGGTGACACCGGGGAGCTGTTTTTT. Its translation is CASSVTGRGDTGELFF. The J gene is TRBJ2-2, the V gene TRBV9, with D perhaps TRBD2 (6 bases). V lost 2 bases, J lost 3 bases, and 14 bases lay in between. Germline assignment: CDR1 SGDLS and CDR2 YYNGEE. The CDR3 runs to 16 residues.

CDR3 region: CASSLTPDSYYYEQYF. CDR3 DNA sequence: TGTGCCAGCAGCTTGACCCCTGACAGTTATTACTACGAGCAGTACTTC. This chain joins TRBV5-5 and TRBJ2-7; TRBD1 is a possible D gene (5 bases). Trimming stripped 1 base from V and 3 bases from J, with 17 bases between. CDR1 is SGHKS, CDR2 YYEKEE, per germline (reference sequence). This CDR3 has 16 amino acids.

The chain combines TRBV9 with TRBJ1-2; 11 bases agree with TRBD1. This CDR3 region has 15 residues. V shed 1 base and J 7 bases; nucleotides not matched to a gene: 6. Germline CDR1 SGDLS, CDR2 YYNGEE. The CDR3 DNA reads TGTGCCAGCAGCGTATCAACCGGGACAGGGGGTGGCTACACCTTC. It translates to CASSVSTGTGGGYTF. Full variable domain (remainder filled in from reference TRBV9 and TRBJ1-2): DSGVTQTPKHLITATGQRVTLRCSPRSGDLSVYWYQQSLDQGLQFLIQYYNGEERAKGNILERFSAQQFPDLHSELNLSSLELGDSALYFCASSVSTGTGGGYTFGSGTRLTVV.

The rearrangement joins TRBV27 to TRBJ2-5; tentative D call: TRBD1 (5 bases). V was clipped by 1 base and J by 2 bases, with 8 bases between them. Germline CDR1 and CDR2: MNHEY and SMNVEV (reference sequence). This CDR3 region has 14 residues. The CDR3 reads CASSLLGAQETQYF. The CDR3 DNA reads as TGTGCCAGCAGTTTATTAGGGGCGCAAGAGACCCAGTACTTC.

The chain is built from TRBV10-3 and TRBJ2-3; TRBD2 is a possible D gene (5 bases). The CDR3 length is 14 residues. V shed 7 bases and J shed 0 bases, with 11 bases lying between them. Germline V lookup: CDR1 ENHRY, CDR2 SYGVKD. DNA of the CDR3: TGTGCCATCACCGGGGAGCCCAGCACAGATACGCAGTATTTT. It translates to CAITGEPSTDTQYF.

The chain's CDR3 is CASSFGQWETQYF. CDR3 sequence (DNA): TGTGCCAGCAGCTTTGGACAGTGGGAGACCCAGTACTTC. V gene TRBV7-3 combines with J gene TRBJ2-5; tentative D call: TRBD1 (6 bases). The CDR3 is 13 residues long. Germline V gives CDR1 SGHTA, CDR2 FQGTGA. Trimming shortened V by 3 bases and J by 5 bases, and 10 bases separated the two germline ends.

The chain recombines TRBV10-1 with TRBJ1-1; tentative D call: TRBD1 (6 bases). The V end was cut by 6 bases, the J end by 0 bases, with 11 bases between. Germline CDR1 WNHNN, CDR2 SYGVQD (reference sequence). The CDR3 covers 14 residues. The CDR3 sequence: CASSPEGVNTEAFF. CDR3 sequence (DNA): TGCGCCAGCAGCCCAGAGGGGGTGAACACTGAAGCTTTCTTT.

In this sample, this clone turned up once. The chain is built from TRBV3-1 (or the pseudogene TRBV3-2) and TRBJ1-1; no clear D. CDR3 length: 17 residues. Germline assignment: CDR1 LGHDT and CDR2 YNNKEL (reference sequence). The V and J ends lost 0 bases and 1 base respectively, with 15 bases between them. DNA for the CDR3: TGTGCCAGCAGCCAAGACCCACTAACATTGCGGAACACTGAAGCTTTCTTT. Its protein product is CASSQDPLTLRNTEAFF.

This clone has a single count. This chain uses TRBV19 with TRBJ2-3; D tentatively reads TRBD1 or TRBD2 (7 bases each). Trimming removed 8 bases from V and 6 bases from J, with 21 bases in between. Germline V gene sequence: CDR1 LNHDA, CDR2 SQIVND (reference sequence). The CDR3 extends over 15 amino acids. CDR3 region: CASAGSGTRGDTQYF. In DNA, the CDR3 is TGTGCCAGTGCGGGGAGCGGGACCAGGGGGGATACGCAGTATTTT.

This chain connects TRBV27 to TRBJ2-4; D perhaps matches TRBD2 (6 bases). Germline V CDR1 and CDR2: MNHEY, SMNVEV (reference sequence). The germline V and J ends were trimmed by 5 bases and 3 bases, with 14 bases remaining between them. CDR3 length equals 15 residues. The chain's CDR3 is CASSRAGPGKNIQYF. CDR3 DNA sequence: TGTGCCAGCAGTCGCGCGGGGCCGGGCAAAAACATTCAGTACTTC.

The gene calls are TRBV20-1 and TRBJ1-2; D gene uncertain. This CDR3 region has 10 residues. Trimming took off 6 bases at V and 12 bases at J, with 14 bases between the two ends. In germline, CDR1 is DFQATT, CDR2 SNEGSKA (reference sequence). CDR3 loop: CSADGRRDTF. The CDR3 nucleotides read TGCAGTGCCGACGGACGACGCGACACCTTC.

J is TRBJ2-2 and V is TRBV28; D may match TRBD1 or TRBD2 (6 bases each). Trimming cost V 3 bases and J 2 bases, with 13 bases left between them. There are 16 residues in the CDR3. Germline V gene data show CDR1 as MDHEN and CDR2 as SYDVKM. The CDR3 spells CASSLGGGGNTGELFF. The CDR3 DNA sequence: TGTGCCAGCAGTTTGGGGGGCGGAGGAAACACCGGGGAGCTGTTTTTT.

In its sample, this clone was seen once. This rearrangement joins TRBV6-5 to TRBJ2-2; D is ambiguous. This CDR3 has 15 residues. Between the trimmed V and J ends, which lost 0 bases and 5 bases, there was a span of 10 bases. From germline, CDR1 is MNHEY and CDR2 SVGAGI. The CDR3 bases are TGTGCCAGCAGTTACTCGATTAGTTGGACCGGGGAGCTGTTTTTT. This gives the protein CASSYSISWTGELFF.

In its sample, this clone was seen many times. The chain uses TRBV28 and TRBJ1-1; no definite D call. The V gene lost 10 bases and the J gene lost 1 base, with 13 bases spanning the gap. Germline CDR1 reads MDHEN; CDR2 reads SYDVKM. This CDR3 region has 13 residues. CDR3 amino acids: CATQYPRNTEAFF. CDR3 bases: TGTGCCACCCAGTATCCGAGGAACACTGAAGCTTTCTTT. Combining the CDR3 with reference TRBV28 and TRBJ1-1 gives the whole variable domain DVKVTQSSRYLVKRTGEKVFLECVQDMDHENMFWYRQDPGLGLRLIYFSYDVKMKEKGDIPEGYSVSREKKERFSLILESASTNQTSMYLCATQYPRNTEAFFGQGTRLTVV.